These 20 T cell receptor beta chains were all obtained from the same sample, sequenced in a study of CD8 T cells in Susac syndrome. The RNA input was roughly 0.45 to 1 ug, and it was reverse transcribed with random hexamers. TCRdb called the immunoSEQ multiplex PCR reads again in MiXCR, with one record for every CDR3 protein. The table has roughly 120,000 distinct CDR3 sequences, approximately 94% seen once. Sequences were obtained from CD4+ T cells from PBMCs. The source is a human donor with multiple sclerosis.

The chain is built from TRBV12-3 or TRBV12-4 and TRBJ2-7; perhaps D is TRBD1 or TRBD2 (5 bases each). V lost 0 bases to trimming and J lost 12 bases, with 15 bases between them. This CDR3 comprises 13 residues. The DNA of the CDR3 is TGTGCCAGCAGTTTAGCTGGGGACCTCCCCTGGTACTTC. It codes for CASSLAGDLPWYF.

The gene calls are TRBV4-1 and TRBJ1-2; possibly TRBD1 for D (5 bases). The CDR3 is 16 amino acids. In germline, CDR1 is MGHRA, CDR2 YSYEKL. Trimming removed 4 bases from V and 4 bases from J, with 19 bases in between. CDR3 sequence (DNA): TGCGCCAGCAGCCTCGAAAGGGCCCGACAGAGCTATGGCTACACCTTC. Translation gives CASSLERARQSYGYTF.

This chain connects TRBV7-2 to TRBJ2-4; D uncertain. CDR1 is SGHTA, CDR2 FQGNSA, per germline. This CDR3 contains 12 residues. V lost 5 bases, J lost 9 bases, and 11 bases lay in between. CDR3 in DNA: TGTGCCAGCAGCCAACCGGGCCCCATTCAGTACTTC. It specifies CASSQPGPIQYF.

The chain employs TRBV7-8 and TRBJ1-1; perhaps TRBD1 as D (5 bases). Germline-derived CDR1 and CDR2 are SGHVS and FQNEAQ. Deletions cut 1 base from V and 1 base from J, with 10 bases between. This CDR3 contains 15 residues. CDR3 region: CASSLEGTENTEAFF. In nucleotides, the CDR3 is TGTGCCAGCAGCTTAGAAGGGACCGAGAACACTGAAGCTTTCTTT.

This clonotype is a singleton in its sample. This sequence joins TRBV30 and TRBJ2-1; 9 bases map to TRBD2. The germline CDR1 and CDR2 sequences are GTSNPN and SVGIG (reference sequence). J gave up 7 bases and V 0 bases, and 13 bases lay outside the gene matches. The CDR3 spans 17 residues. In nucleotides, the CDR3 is TGTGCCTGGAGTGTAGGGTTAATAGCGGGAGTGTCGAATGAGCAGTTCTTC. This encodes CAWSVGLIAGVSNEQFF.

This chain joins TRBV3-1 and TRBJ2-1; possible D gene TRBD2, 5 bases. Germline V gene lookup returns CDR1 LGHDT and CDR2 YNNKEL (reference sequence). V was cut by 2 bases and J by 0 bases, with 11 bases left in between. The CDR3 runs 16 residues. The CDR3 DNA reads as TGTGCCAGCAGCCAATTCCGGGAACCCTCCTACAATGAGCAGTTCTTC. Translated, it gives CASSQFREPSYNEQFF.

The CDR3, as DNA: TGTGCCAGCAGCTTAGGGGGCTCCGAAAAACTGTTTTTT. This encodes CASSLGGSEKLFF. The V gene is TRBV7-9, the J gene TRBJ1-4, with a weak D call TRBD1 (5 bases). In germline, CDR1 is SEHNR, CDR2 FQNEAQ (reference sequence). V was clipped by 1 base and J by 8 bases, with 8 bases between them. The CDR3 has 13 amino acids.

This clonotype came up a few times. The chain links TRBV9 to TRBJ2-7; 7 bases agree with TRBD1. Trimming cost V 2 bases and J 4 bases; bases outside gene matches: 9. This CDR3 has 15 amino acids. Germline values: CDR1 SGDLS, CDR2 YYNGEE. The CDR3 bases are TGTGCCAGCAGCGTTCGGGACAGCCACCTTTACGAGCAGTACTTC. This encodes CASSVRDSHLYEQYF.

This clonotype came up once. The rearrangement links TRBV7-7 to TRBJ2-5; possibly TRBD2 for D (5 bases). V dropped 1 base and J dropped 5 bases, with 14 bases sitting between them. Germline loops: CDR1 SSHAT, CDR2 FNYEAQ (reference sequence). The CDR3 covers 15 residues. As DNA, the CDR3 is TGTGCCAGCAGCTTAGGGGTAGCGCGCGGGGAGACCCAGTACTTC. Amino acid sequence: CASSLGVARGETQYF.

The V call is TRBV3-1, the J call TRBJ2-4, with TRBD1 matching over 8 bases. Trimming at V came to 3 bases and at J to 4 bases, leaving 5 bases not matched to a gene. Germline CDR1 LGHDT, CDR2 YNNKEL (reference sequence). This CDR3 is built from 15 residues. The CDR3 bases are TGTGCCAGCAGCCACCCGGACAGGGATAAAAACATTCAGTACTTC. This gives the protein CASSHPDRDKNIQYF. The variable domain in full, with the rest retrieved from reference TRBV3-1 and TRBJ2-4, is DTAVSQTPKYLVTQMGNDKSIKCEQNLGHDTMYWYKQDSKKFLKIMFSYNNKELIINETVPNRFSPKSPDKAHLNLHINSLELGDSAVYFCASSHPDRDKNIQYFGAGTRLSVL.

DNA for the CDR3: TGTGCCAGCAGCCAAGTAGAGGGGGCAGGCGAGCAGTACTTC. As protein: CASSQVEGAGEQYF. The chain employs TRBV3-1 and TRBJ2-7; TRBD1 agrees at 7 bases. The germline V gene has CDR1 LGHDT and CDR2 YNNKEL (reference sequence). V was pared by 1 base and J by 6 bases, with 6 bases of the junction left unmatched. The CDR3 runs to 14 residues.

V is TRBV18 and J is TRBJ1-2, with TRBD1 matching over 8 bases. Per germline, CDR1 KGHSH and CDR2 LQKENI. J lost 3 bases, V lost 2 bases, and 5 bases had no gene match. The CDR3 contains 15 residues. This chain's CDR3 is CASSPSRGPDYGYTF. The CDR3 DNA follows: TGTGCCAGCTCACCATCCAGGGGGCCTGACTATGGCTACACCTTC.

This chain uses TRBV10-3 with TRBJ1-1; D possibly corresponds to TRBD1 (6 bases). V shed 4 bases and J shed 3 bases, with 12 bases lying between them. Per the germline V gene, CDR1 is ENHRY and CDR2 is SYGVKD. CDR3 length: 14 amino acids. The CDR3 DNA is TGTGCCATCAGTGGGCAGGGGTGGGACACTGAAGCTTTCTTT. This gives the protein CAISGQGWDTEAFF.

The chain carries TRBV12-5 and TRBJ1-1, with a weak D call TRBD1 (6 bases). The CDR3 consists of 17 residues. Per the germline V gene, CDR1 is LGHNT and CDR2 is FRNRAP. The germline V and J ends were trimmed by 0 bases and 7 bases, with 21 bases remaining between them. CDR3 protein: CASGLVNLLLGHNEAFF. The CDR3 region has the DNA TGTGCTAGTGGTTTGGTAAATCTGTTGTTGGGACACAATGAAGCTTTCTTT.

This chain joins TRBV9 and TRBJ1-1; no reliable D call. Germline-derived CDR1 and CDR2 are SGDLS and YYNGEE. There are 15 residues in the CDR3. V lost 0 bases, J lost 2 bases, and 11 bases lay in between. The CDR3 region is CASSVGPGKNTEAFF. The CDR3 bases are TGTGCCAGCAGCGTAGGTCCAGGCAAAAACACTGAAGCTTTCTTT.

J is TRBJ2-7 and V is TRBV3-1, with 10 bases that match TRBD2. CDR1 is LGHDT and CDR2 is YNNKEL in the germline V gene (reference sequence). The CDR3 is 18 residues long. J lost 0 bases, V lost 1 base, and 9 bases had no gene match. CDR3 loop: CASSQALAGAPGSYEQYF. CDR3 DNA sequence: TGTGCCAGCAGCCAAGCGCTAGCGGGGGCTCCAGGCTCCTACGAGCAGTACTTC.

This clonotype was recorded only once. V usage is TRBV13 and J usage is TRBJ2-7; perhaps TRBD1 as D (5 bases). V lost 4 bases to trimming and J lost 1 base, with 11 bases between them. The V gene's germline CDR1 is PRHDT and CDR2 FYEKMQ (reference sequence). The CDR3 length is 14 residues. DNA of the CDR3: TGTGCCAGCAGCTCGTACTCAGGGTCCTACGAGCAGTACTTC. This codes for CASSSYSGSYEQYF.

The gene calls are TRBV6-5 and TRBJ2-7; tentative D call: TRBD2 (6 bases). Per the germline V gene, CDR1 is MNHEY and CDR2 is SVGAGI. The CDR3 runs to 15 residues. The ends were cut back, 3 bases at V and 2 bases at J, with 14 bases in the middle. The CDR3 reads CASSYHGLSAYEQYF. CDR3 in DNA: TGTGCCAGCAGTTATCACGGACTAAGCGCCTACGAGCAGTACTTC.

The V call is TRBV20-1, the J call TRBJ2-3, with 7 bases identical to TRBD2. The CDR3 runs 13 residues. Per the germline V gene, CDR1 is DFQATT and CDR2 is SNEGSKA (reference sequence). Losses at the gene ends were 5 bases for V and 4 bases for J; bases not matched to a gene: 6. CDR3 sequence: CSAGGSGADTQYF. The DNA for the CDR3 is TGCAGTGCTGGCGGGAGTGGGGCAGATACGCAGTATTTT.

The CDR3 spells CASSFGDQGAYGYTF. The CDR3 DNA is TGCGCCAGCAGCTTTGGGGACCAGGGGGCTTATGGCTACACCTTC. The chain combines TRBV5-1 with TRBJ1-2; TRBD1 agrees at 8 bases. CDR3 size: 15 residues. With V trimmed by 2 bases and J by 5 bases, 8 bases remained unmatched. CDR1 is SGHRS and CDR2 is YFSETQ in the germline V gene. Based on the CDR3 plus reference TRBV5-1 and TRBJ1-2, the full variable domain is KAGVTQTPRYLIKTRGQQVTLSCSPISGHRSVSWYQQTPGQGLQFLFEYFSETQRNKGNFPGRFSGRQFSNSRSEMNVSTLELGDSALYLCASSFGDQGAYGYTFGSGTRLTVV.